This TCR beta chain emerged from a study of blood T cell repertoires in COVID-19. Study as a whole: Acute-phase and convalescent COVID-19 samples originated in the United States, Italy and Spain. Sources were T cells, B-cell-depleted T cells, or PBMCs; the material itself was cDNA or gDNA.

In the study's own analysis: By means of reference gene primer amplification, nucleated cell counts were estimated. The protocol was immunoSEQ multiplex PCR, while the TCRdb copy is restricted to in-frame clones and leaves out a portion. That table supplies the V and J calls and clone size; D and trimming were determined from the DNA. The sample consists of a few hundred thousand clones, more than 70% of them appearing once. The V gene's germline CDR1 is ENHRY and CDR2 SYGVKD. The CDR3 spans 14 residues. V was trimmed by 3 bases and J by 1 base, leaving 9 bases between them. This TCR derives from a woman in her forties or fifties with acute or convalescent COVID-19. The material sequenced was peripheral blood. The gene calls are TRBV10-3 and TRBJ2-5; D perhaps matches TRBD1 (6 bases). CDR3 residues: CAISESRGQETQYF. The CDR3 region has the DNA TGTGCCATCAGTGAATCCAGGGGCCAAGAGACCCAGTACTTC.